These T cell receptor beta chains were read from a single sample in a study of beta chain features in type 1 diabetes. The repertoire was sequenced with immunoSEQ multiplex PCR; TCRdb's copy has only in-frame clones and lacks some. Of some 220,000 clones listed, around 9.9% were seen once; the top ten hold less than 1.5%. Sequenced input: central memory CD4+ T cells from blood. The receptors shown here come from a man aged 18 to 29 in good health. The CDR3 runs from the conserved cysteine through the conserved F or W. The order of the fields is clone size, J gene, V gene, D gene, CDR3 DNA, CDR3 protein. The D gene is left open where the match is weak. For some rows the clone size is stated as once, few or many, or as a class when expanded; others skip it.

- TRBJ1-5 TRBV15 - TGTGCCACCCGAGATGGGGGCGCAGATGGCCAGCCCCAGCATTTT CATRDGGADGQPQHF
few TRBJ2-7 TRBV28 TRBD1 TGTGCCAGCAGATACCCTGGGACAGACGAGCAGTACTTC CASRYPGTDEQYF
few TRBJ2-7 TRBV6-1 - TGTGCCAGCAGTGAACAGGTTGGGCTGGCCTACGAGCAGTACTTC CASSEQVGLAYEQYF
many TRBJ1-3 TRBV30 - TGTGCCTGGAATCAGGGGATCTCTGGAAACACCATATATTTT CAWNQGISGNTIYF
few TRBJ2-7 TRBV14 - TGTGCCAGCAGCCAAGTGTCCAGAGTTTATACCTACGAGCAGTACTTC CASSQVSRVYTYEQYF
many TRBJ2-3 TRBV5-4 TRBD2 TGTGCCAGCAGGGACGGGACTAGCGGTAGCACAGATACGCAGTATTTT CASRDGTSGSTDTQYF
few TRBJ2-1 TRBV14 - TGTGCCAGCAGCCAAAAGGGAAGCGGTATTTTCAATGAGCAGTTCTTC CASSQKGSGIFNEQFF
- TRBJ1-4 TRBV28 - TGTGCCAGCAGTTTCTCCTCGGGCGGTCATGAAAAACTGTTTTTT CASSFSSGGHEKLFF
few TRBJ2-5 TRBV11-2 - TGTGCCAGCAGCTTTGCCCCCGGGCCTATGGGAGAGACCCAGTACTTC CASSFAPGPMGETQYF
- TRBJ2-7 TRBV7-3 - TGTGCCAGCAGCCATGGACCGCCACCCTACGAGCAGTACTTC CASSHGPPPYEQYF
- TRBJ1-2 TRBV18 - TGTGCCAGCTCGACCGGGGACACCTCCTATGGCTACACCTTC CASSTGDTSYGYTF
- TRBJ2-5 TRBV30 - TGTGCCTGGAGGGTCGGGACCCAGTACTTC CAWRVGTQYF
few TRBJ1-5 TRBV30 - TGTGCCTGGAGTGTAACGGGCCGGGACAGCAATCAGCCCCAGCATTTT CAWSVTGRDSNQPQHF
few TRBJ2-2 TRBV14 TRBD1 TGTGCCAGCAGGAGACAGGGGGTCGCCGGGGAGCTGTTTTTT CASRRQGVAGELFF
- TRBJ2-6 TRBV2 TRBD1 TGTGCCAGCGCCCCCCCGACAGGGGACGCTGGGGCCAACGTCCTGACTTTC CASAPPTGDAGANVLTF
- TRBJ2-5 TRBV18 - TGTGCCAGCTCACCATTCGGACAAGAGACCCAGTACTTC CASSPFGQETQYF
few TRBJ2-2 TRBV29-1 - TGCAGCGTGAGCGGAACCAACACCGGGGAGCTGTTTTTT CSVSGTNTGELFF
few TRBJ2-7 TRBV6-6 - TGTGCCAGCAGCTCCCATGGGGGAGGAGGTGAGCAGTACTTC CASSSHGGGGEQYF
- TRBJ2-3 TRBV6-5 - TGTGCCAGCAGCCCTGCGGGCACAGATACGCAGTATTTT CASSPAGTDTQYF
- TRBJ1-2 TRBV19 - TGTGCCAGTAGTGCGAATAACTATGGCTACACCTTC CASSANNYGYTF
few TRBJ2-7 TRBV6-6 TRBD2 TGTGCCAGCAGTTATCCACTAGCGGGAGGTTCCTACGAGCAGTACTTC CASSYPLAGGSYEQYF